This TCR beta chain appears in the sequencing data of a study of CD8+CD57+ T cells in acquired aplastic anemia. Sequenced patients had shown CD8+CD57+ cell expansion by flow cytometry. Genomic DNA acted as the template from which TCR beta VDJ combination and CDR3 sequence profiling were carried out. TCRdb processed the reads anew with MiXCR; each CDR3 protein has one entry. This table holds over 150,000 distinct CDR3 sequences, nearly 50% found once. The source is a human donor with aplastic anemia. Sample: sorted CD4+, CD8+, or CD8+CD57+ T cells (not recorded which) from PBMCs.

The CDR3 region has the DNA TGTGCCAGCAGCCAAATGGACAGGCAGAACACTGAAGCTTTCTTT. It specifies CASSQMDRQNTEAFF. V is TRBV3-1 and J is TRBJ1-1, with TRBD1 matching over 7 bases. The CDR3 totals 15 residues. Germline V gives CDR1 LGHDT, CDR2 YNNKEL (reference sequence). The V and J ends lost 2 bases and 1 base, in that order; junction bases with no gene match: 4.